Described below is a single TCR beta chain sequence and its context. Trimming removed 8 bases from V and 5 bases from J, with 7 bases in between. The CDR3 has 11 residues. Per germline, CDR1 MNHEY and CDR2 SVGAGI. The data stem from a study of blood T cell repertoires in COVID-19. Per the study methods: Amplification of reference gene primers was used by the study to estimate nucleated cell counts. Assay used: immunoSEQ multiplex PCR; TCRdb lists only in-frame clones, some missing. The V and J calls and clone size are taken from that table; D and trimming were inferred from the DNA. The sample carries just under 350,000 clones, around 91% recorded once.

Input material: peripheral blood. The chain is built from TRBV6-5 and TRBJ2-1; the D gene is possibly TRBD2 (5 bases). This TCR was sampled from a woman aged 18-35 years who had recovered from COVID-19. The CDR3 reads CASGSHNEQFF. Here the CDR3 DNA reads TGTGCCAGCGGGAGTCACAATGAGCAGTTCTTC.